Below are 24 T cell receptor beta chains sequenced from a single sample in a study of shared clonotypes between healthy human individuals. Assay: immunoSEQ multiplex PCR; the TCRdb copy retains only in-frame clones and omits some. Among 2 million to 2.5 million clones listed, roughly 93% were seen once. The specimen was naive CD4+ T cells from PBMCs. Subset in this sample: CD45RA+ positively selected. The receptors originated from a man younger than 30 in good health. Some clones in this sample may be carry-over from other donors' samples.

V and J are TRBV7-6 and TRBJ2-7; D not resolved. CDR1 and CDR2 (germline): SGHVS, FNYEAQ. The V end was cut by 5 bases, the J end by 0 bases, with 11 bases between. The CDR3 has 14 amino acids. This CDR3 reads CASSPVVGSYEQYF. CDR3 DNA sequence: TGTGCCAGCAGCCCCGTGGTCGGCTCCTACGAGCAGTACTTC.

The genes are TRBV20-1 and TRBJ2-7; TRBD1 might be the D (5 bases). Germline lookup yields CDR1 DFQATT and CDR2 SNEGSKA (reference sequence). V shed 5 bases and J shed 7 bases, with 12 bases lying between them. The CDR3 is 11 residues long. In DNA, the CDR3 is TGCAGTGCTGAAGGGGTGGGGGAGCAGTACTTC. It yields the protein CSAEGVGEQYF.

This clone has only one observation. The V call is TRBV5-7, the J call TRBJ2-1; D unclear. TRBV5-7 is designated an ORF whose function remains uncertain. This CDR3 has 10 residues. V gave up 0 bases and J gave up 10 bases, with 2 bases separating them. The CDR3 loop reads CASSLAEQFF. Here the CDR3 DNA reads TGTGCCAGCAGCTTGGCCGAGCAGTTCTTC.

J is TRBJ2-7 and V is TRBV6-5, with 8 bases matching TRBD1. The V gene's germline CDR1 is MNHEY and CDR2 SVGAGI. The CDR3 is 15 amino acids. V was pared by 6 bases and J by 3 bases, with 10 bases of the junction left unmatched. The CDR3 is CASSYARTGFYEQYF. The CDR3 DNA is TGTGCCAGCAGCTACGCCCGGACAGGGTTCTACGAGCAGTACTTC.

This clone has a single count. V is TRBV30 and J is TRBJ2-5, with a weak D call TRBD2 (5 bases). The CDR3 extends over 14 amino acids. Germline lookup yields CDR1 GTSNPN and CDR2 SVGIG (reference sequence). V was trimmed by 0 bases and J by 4 bases, leaving 12 bases between them. The CDR3 reads CAWSVTRDVETQYF. CDR3 DNA sequence: TGTGCCTGGAGTGTAACACGGGATGTAGAGACCCAGTACTTC. The full variable domain, in which reference TRBV30 and TRBJ2-5 provide the parts outside the CDR3, is SQTIHQWPATLVQPVGSPLSLECTVEGTSNPNLYWYRQAAGRGLQLLFYSVGIGQISSEVPQNLSASRPQDRQFILSSKKLLLSDSGFYLCAWSVTRDVETQYFGPGTRLLVL.

The chain uses TRBV18 and TRBJ2-7; D gene unclear. Looked up from germline, CDR1 is KGHSH and CDR2 is LQKENI. The ends were cut back, 3 bases at V and 6 bases at J, with 15 bases in the middle. This CDR3 is 14 amino acids long. CDR3 sequence reads: CASSPPNTVSEQYF. The CDR3 DNA reads as TGTGCCAGCTCACCCCCTAATACAGTCAGCGAGCAGTACTTC.

This rearrangement joins TRBV28 to TRBJ1-2, with 9 bases lining up with TRBD1. CDR1 MDHEN and CDR2 SYDVKM come from the germline V gene. This CDR3 contains 15 residues. J lost 3 bases, V lost 6 bases, and 8 bases had no gene match. Here the CDR3 DNA reads TGTGCCAGCAGGATACGCCGGGACAGGGACTATGGCTACACCTTC. Residues: CASRIRRDRDYGYTF.

Concerning this clone: A read error may explain this, as a much larger clone is one base away. This chain uses TRBV6-5 with TRBJ1-1; the D is unclear. Trimming removed 0 bases at V and 3 bases at J, with 5 bases between. The CDR3 is 13 amino acids. Germline values: CDR1 MNHEY, CDR2 SVGAGI. This CDR3 is CASSYSGYTEAFF. In DNA form, the CDR3 reads TGTGCCAGCAGTTACTCGGGGTACACTGAAGCTTTCTTT.

Points on this clone: At one end, the junction sequence differs from germline, possibly due to a read error. This sample includes further DNA sequences coding for the same CDR3. The V call is TRBV27, the J call TRBJ2-2, with D possibly being TRBD1 (5 bases). Germline V gene lookup returns CDR1 MNHEY and CDR2 SMNVEV (reference sequence). This CDR3 spans 13 amino acids. CDR3 amino acids: CASSSTETGELFF. The CDR3 DNA follows: TGCGCCAGCAGTTCGACAGAGACCGGGGAGCTGTTTTTT.

The chain has TRBV28 and TRBJ1-1; D gene ambiguous. CDR1 MDHEN and CDR2 SYDVKM come from the germline V gene. Deletions cut 4 bases from V and 0 bases from J, with 12 bases between. The CDR3 runs 15 residues. The CDR3 loop is CASSSLSIMNTEAFF. The CDR3 DNA reads as TGTGCCAGCAGTTCCCTTTCTATCATGAACACTGAAGCTTTCTTT.

As to this clone: This CDR3 is also generated by other DNA sequences in the sample. The CDR3 region is CASSLAGGYNEQFF. CDR3 nucleotide sequence: TGTGCCAGCAGTCTAGCGGGAGGATACAATGAGCAGTTCTTC. The chain links TRBV7-6 to TRBJ2-1; 11 nucleotides align to TRBD2. The germline V gene has CDR1 SGHVS and CDR2 FNYEAQ. There are 14 residues in the CDR3. The ends lost 6 bases at V and 4 bases at J; junction bases unmatched: 2.

Only a few counts were recorded for this clone. The chain employs TRBV2 and TRBJ1-2; D is undetermined. V lost 7 bases and J lost 8, with 17 bases in between. This CDR3 is 13 amino acids long. The germline gives CDR1 SNHLY, CDR2 FYNNEI. The CDR3 region is CASIRRGFRGYTF. CDR3 sequence (DNA): TGTGCCAGCATCAGGCGCGGGTTCAGGGGCTACACCTTC. The full variable domain, its missing parts supplied by reference TRBV2 and TRBJ1-2, is EPEVTQTPSHQVTQMGQEVILRCVPISNHLYFYWYRQILGQKVEFLVSFYNNEISEKSEIFDDQFSVERPDGSNFTLKIRSTKLEDSAMYFCASIRRGFRGYTFGSGTRLTVV.

The genes are TRBV10-2 and TRBJ2-7; D is ambiguous. This CDR3 region has 13 residues. The germline V gene encodes CDR1 WSHSY and CDR2 SAAADI. The V and J ends lost 2 bases and 2 bases respectively, with 7 bases between them. The CDR3 DNA reads as TGCGCCAGCAGTGAGAGGGCCCCCTACGAGCAGTACTTC. Translated, it gives CASSERAPYEQYF.

The rearrangement uses TRBV6-1 and TRBJ1-5; 7 positions match TRBD1. CDR1 MNHNS and CDR2 SASEGT come from the germline V gene. The CDR3 runs 14 residues. Unmatched junction bases numbered 5, after V lost 5 bases and J lost 4 bases. CDR3 loop: CASSFGQANQPQHF. The CDR3 nucleotides read TGTGCCAGCAGTTTTGGACAGGCTAATCAGCCCCAGCATTTT.

The rearrangement joins TRBV29-1 to TRBJ2-3; 10 nucleotides agree with TRBD1. Looked up from germline, CDR1 is SQVTM and CDR2 is ANQGSEA. The V segment lost 8 bases and the J segment 11 bases; nucleotides outside the gene matches: 16. The CDR3 has 14 amino acids. The CDR3 sequence is CSSRLGTGVVEQYF. CDR3 in DNA: TGCAGCTCCCGGCTCGGGACAGGGGTGGTGGAGCAGTATTTT.

This chain links TRBV6-1 with TRBJ2-1; 8 nucleotides agree with TRBD2. V was pared by 6 bases and J by 3 bases, with 1 base of the junction left unmatched. Germline V gene sequence: CDR1 MNHNS, CDR2 SASEGT. This CDR3 contains 13 residues. In DNA, the CDR3 is TGTGCCAGCAGGAGCGGGAGCTACAATGAGCAGTTCTTC. This codes for CASRSGSYNEQFF.

The genes are TRBV7-8 and TRBJ2-1; 9 nucleotides align to TRBD2. The length of the CDR3 is 17 residues. Looked up from germline, CDR1 is SGHVS and CDR2 is FQNEAQ. The V gene end was trimmed by 5 bases and the J gene end by 9 bases; junction bases not matched to a gene: 17. CDR3 nucleotides: TGTGCCAGCAGCCCTAGTAGGCTAGCGGGAACTAATGGTGAGCAGTTCTTC. Its protein product is CASSPSRLAGTNGEQFF.

A word on this clone: This same CDR3 is encoded by further DNA sequences in the sample. The chain links TRBV7-3 to TRBJ2-6; no clear D. V shed 6 bases and J shed 0 bases, with 3 bases lying between them. The germline CDR1 and CDR2 sequences are SGHTA and FQGTGA. The CDR3 totals 13 residues. CDR3 residues: CASSFSGANVLTF. The CDR3 coding sequence is TGTGCCAGCAGTTTCTCTGGGGCCAACGTCCTGACTTTC.

Of note for this clone: This CDR3 is also generated by other DNA sequences in the sample. V and J are TRBV28 and TRBJ1-5; no clear D gene. Per germline, CDR1 MDHEN and CDR2 SYDVKM. This CDR3 contains 13 residues. Trimming removed 2 bases from V and 4 bases from J, with 6 bases in between. CDR3: CASSLTRNQPQHF. The CDR3 nucleotides are TGTGCCAGCAGTTTAACCCGGAATCAGCCCCAGCATTTT.

The chain carries TRBV5-1 and TRBJ1-2, with D perhaps TRBD1 (6 bases). V lost 4 bases and J lost 3, with 13 bases in between. The CDR3 is made up of 14 amino acids. Germline V CDR1 and CDR2: SGHRS, YFSETQ. CDR3 loop: CASSPAGADYGYTF. CDR3 coding DNA: TGCGCCAGCAGCCCCGCGGGGGCTGACTATGGCTACACCTTC.

In the case of this clone: Other nucleotide sequences from this sample produce the same CDR3. V and J are TRBV5-1 and TRBJ2-2; D unclear. Germline V lookup: CDR1 SGHRS, CDR2 YFSETQ. The length of the CDR3 is 13 residues. V was shortened by 0 bases and J by 4 bases, with 4 bases between the two germline ends. This CDR3 reads CASSLDPTGELFF. The CDR3 DNA reads TGCGCCAGCAGCTTGGACCCCACCGGGGAGCTGTTTTTT.

About this clone itself: This same CDR3 is encoded by further DNA sequences in the sample. The chain carries TRBV7-3 and TRBJ1-1; the match to TRBD1 covers 7 bases. V lost 6 bases, J lost 5 bases, and 9 bases stayed unmatched. Germline values: CDR1 SGHTA, CDR2 FQGTGA. The CDR3 is 14 amino acids. As DNA, the CDR3 is TGTGCCAGCAGTTCAGGGGGAAGGTCGACTGAAGCTTTCTTT. Translating gives CASSSGGRSTEAFF.

As regards this clone: In the same sample, other DNA sequences code for this CDR3. This chain connects TRBV2 to TRBJ2-3; TRBD1 matches 8 bases. V shed 1 base and J 3 bases; nucleotides not matched to a gene: 3. The CDR3 has 15 amino acids. Germline assignment: CDR1 SNHLY and CDR2 FYNNEI. The CDR3 region is CASSEGTGITDTQYF. The DNA for the CDR3 is TGTGCCAGCAGTGAAGGGACAGGGATAACAGATACGCAGTATTTT.

This chain uses TRBV29-1 with TRBJ2-7; D is possibly TRBD1 (6 bases). The CDR3 length is 13 residues. CDR1 and CDR2 from the germline V gene are SQVTM and ANQGSEA. Trimming removed 1 base at V and 6 bases at J, with 13 bases between. CDR3 loop: CSVEAGRTAEQYF. DNA of the CDR3: TGCAGCGTTGAAGCAGGGCGGACAGCCGAGCAGTACTTC.